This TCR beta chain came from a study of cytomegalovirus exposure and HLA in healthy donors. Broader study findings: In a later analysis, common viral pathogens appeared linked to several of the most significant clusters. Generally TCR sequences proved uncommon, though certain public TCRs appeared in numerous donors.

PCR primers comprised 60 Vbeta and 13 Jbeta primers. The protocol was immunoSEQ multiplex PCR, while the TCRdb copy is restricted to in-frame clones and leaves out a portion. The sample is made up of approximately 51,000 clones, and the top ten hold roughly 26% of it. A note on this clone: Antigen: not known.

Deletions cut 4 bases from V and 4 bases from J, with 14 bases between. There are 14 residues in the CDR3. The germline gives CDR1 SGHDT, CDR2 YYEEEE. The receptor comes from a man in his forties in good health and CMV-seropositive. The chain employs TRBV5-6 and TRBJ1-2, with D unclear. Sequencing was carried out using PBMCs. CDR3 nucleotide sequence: TGTGCCAGCAGCCCCCCGGTCCTTGGCTATGGCTACACCTTC. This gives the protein CASSPPVLGYGYTF.